Below, 8 T cell receptor beta chains from the same sample are listed, as sequenced in a study of T cell changes during pregnancy in multiple sclerosis. The repertoire was sequenced with immunoSEQ multiplex PCR; TCRdb's copy has only in-frame clones and lacks some. The sample gives about 64,000 clones, more than 90% of which show up once; roughly 1.3% is in the top ten. Specimen: peripheral blood, collected in the second trimester of pregnancy. These TCRs come from a female donor with multiple sclerosis, enrolled in a pregnancy study.

J is TRBJ2-1 and V is TRBV6-4, with 13 bases aligning to TRBD2. Germline trimming cut 5 bases from V and 10 bases from J; bases unmatched to any gene: 8. The germline V gene encodes CDR1 MRHNA and CDR2 SNTAGT. CDR3 length: 15 residues. CDR3 residues: CASSQGLAGVEEQFF. CDR3 sequence (DNA): TGTGCCAGCAGTCAAGGACTAGCGGGAGTAGAAGAGCAGTTCTTC.

Here the CDR3 DNA reads TGTGCCAGCAGCTTAGACTTTGGAGCTACCAAACTAGAGCAGTTCTTC. Its protein is CASSLDFGATKLEQFF. This rearrangement joins TRBV11-1 to TRBJ2-1; no definite D call. Germline CDR1 is SGHAT and CDR2 is FQDESV (reference sequence). V dropped 1 base and J dropped 10 bases, with 20 bases sitting between them. This CDR3 region has 16 residues. Drawing the rest from reference TRBV11-1 and TRBJ2-1, the complete variable domain is EAEVAQSPRYKITEKSQAVAFWCDPISGHATLYWYRQILGQGPELLVQFQDESVVDDSQLPKDRFSAERLKGVDSTLKIQPAELGDSAMYLCASSLDFGATKLEQFFGPGTRLTVL.

The genes are TRBV5-1 and TRBJ2-7; 7 bases match TRBD1. The germline CDR1 and CDR2 sequences are SGHRS and YFSETQ. The CDR3 runs to 14 residues. Trimming at V came to 0 bases and at J to 4 bases, leaving 4 bases not matched to a gene. The DNA of the CDR3 is TGCGCCAGCAGCTTGGAGCAGGGGGTTTACGAGCAGTACTTC. Residues: CASSLEQGVYEQYF.

V and J are TRBV18 and TRBJ1-1; no definite D call. Trimming stripped 1 base from V and 7 bases from J, with 13 bases between. Germline CDR1 reads KGHSH; CDR2 reads LQKENI. The CDR3 totals 14 residues. CDR3 bases: TGTGCCAGCTCACCACGGGAGACCACGTTTGAAGCTTTCTTT. Residues: CASSPRETTFEAFF.

The V and J genes are TRBV28 and TRBJ2-7; 8 nucleotides line up with TRBD2. Germline lookup yields CDR1 MDHEN and CDR2 SYDVKM. The J segment lost 5 bases and the V segment lost 9 bases, leaving 9 bases of the junction unmatched. CDR3 length: 13 residues. CDR3 DNA sequence: TGTGCCAGTGGACTAGCTCAGACGGACGAGCAGTACTTC. Residues: CASGLAQTDEQYF.

V gene TRBV4-1 combines with J gene TRBJ1-1; D is uncertain. The V end lost 4 bases, the J end lost 0 bases, and 15 bases lay between the germline ends. This CDR3 has 16 amino acids. Germline CDR1 MGHRA, CDR2 YSYEKL. CDR3 amino acids: CASSPGRGSMNTEAFF. The CDR3 DNA is TGCGCCAGCAGCCCAGGTCGCGGGTCGATGAACACTGAAGCTTTCTTT.

The chain joins TRBV29-1 to TRBJ2-5; 7 positions match TRBD1. Germline trimming cut 8 bases from V and 2 bases from J; bases unmatched to any gene: 8. In germline, CDR1 is SQVTM, CDR2 ANQGSEA. This CDR3 has 13 residues. The CDR3 is CSYARGRQETQYF. CDR3 DNA: TGCAGCTACGCGAGGGGGCGGCAAGAGACCCAGTACTTC.

The rearrangement uses TRBV2 and TRBJ2-5; tentatively, D is TRBD2 (6 bases). This CDR3 contains 12 residues. CDR1 SNHLY and CDR2 FYNNEI come from the germline V gene. V gave up 8 bases and J gave up 2 bases, with 9 bases separating them. CDR3 bases: TGTGCCAGCGGGACTTTTCAAGAGACCCAGTACTTC. This translates into CASGTFQETQYF.